A selection of T cell receptor beta chains follows, all from one sample in a study of regulatory T cells in long-lasting Graves disease. A single record per CDR3 protein comes from TCRdb applying MiXCR to the multiplex PCR reads. The repertoire has around 470,000 distinct CDR3 sequences, 12% to 15% of them found once; the top ten carry more than 15%. These sequences were also reported in another study, on T cells in Graves' hyperthyroidism and ophthalmopathy.

Here the sequenced sample was peripheral blood mononuclear cells (PBMCs), taken at new diagnosis, from a patient treated with antithyroid drugs. The receptors derive from a woman aged 50 to 60 with Graves disease. The CDR3 runs from the conserved cysteine through the conserved F or W. The D gene is left open where the match is weak. The size field is filled for only some rows; it gives once, few, many or a size class.

size: .
V: TRBV7-9
D: TRBD1
length: 15
J: TRBJ1-1
CDR3: CASSLEQGVRTEAFF
DNA: TGTGCCAGCAGCTTAGAACAGGGGGTGCGAACTGAAGCTTTCTTT

size: many
V: TRBV20-1
D: TRBD2
length: 14
J: TRBJ2-3
CDR3: CSAHAQGLEGAQYF
DNA: TGCAGTGCTCACGCCCAGGGACTAGAGGGCGCCCAGTATTTT

size: many
V: TRBV27
D: .
length: 15
J: TRBJ2-7
CDR3: CASSFGEDLSYEQYF
DNA: TGTGCCAGCAGTTTTGGGGAAGACCTCTCCTACGAGCAGTACTTC

size: .
V: TRBV7-3
D: .
length: 12
J: TRBJ2-3
CDR3: CASSDLADTQYF
DNA: TGTGCCAGCAGCGATCTAGCGGATACGCAGTATTTT

size: many
V: TRBV28
D: TRBD1
length: 15
J: TRBJ2-7
CDR3: CASSLSGTGTYEQYF
DNA: TGTGCCAGCAGTTTATCTGGGACAGGGACCTACGAGCAGTACTTC

size: many
V: TRBV20-1
D: .
length: 14
J: TRBJ2-2
CDR3: CSAPTRPNTGELFF
DNA: TGCAGTGCTCCTACCAGGCCGAACACCGGGGAGCTGTTTTTT

size: many
V: TRBV12-3/TRBV12-4
D: TRBD2
length: 17
J: TRBJ2-7
CDR3: CASSLGGGRAGAYEQYF
DNA: TGTGCCAGCAGTTTAGGGGGGGGCAGAGCGGGAGCCTACGAGCAGTACTTC

size: few
V: TRBV19
D: .
length: 13
J: TRBJ1-4
CDR3: CASSHVGDEKLFF
DNA: TGTGCCAGTAGTCACGTCGGGGATGAAAAACTGTTTTTT

size: many
V: TRBV6-1
D: TRBD2
length: 14
J: TRBJ2-4
CDR3: CASNPAGGGNIQYF
DNA: TGTGCCAGCAACCCCGCGGGAGGGGGAAACATTCAGTACTTC

size: many
V: TRBV29-1
D: .
length: 13
J: TRBJ1-1
CDR3: CSAQGSPGSGAFF
DNA: TGCAGCGCTCAGGGTAGCCCAGGGTCTGGGGCTTTCTTT

size: many
V: TRBV11-2
D: .
length: 12
J: TRBJ2-1
CDR3: CASSFTGKWQFF
DNA: TGTGCCAGCAGCTTTACAGGGAAATGGCAGTTCTTC

size: many
V: TRBV3-1
D: .
length: 13
J: TRBJ2-3
CDR3: CASSLRGGDTQYF
DNA: TGTGCCAGCAGCCTCAGAGGGGGGGATACGCAGTATTTT

size: many
V: TRBV12-3/TRBV12-4
D: .
length: 14
J: TRBJ2-3
CDR3: CASSLGTLTDTQYF
DNA: TGTGCCAGCAGTTTAGGCACCCTCACAGATACGCAGTATTTT

size: .
V: TRBV3-1
D: TRBD2
length: 12
J: TRBJ2-1
CDR3: CASTRGGNEQFF
DNA: TGTGCCAGCACCCGGGGGGGCAACGAGCAGTTCTTC

size: many
V: TRBV6-1
D: TRBD1
length: 15
J: TRBJ1-2
CDR3: CASSRGYTGVYGYTF
DNA: TGTGCCAGCAGTCGGGGGTATACAGGGGTCTATGGCTACACCTTC

size: few
V: TRBV6-1
D: TRBD2
length: 17
J: TRBJ2-7
CDR3: CASRQPGLAGGQIEQYF
DNA: TGTGCCAGCAGACAGCCGGGACTAGCGGGAGGGCAGATCGAGCAGTACTTC

size: .
V: TRBV19
D: TRBD2
length: 18
J: TRBJ2-1
CDR3: CASSDSGLAGGPGNEQFF
DNA: TGTGCCAGTAGTGACTCCGGACTAGCGGGAGGGCCCGGCAATGAGCAGTTCTTC

size: many
V: TRBV19
D: .
length: 14
J: TRBJ1-2
CDR3: CASSISLQSYGYTF
DNA: TGTGCCAGTAGTATCTCTCTCCAAAGCTATGGCTACACCTTC

size: .
V: TRBV5-1
D: .
length: 15
J: TRBJ1-3
CDR3: CASSLGRQSGNTIYF
DNA: TGCGCCAGCAGCTTGGGAAGGCAATCTGGAAACACCATATATTTT

size: few
V: TRBV5-1
D: .
length: 18
J: TRBJ2-7
CDR3: CASRGRTEGSRTTYEQYF
DNA: TGCGCCAGCAGGGGACGGACAGAGGGTTCCCGGACGACCTACGAGCAGTACTTC

size: .
V: TRBV18
D: .
length: 12
J: TRBJ2-7
CDR3: CASSTTSYEQYF
DNA: TGTGCCAGCTCAACCACCTCCTACGAGCAGTACTTC